The source of this TCR beta chain is a study of control samples from healthy donors and cancer patients. Repertoires were generated with immunoSEQ multiplex PCR, while TCRdb's copy carries only in-frame clones and drops some. Here the sample spans 400,000 to 500,000 clones, approximately 92% being singletons. This CDR3 contains 15 residues. CDR1 MNHNY and CDR2 SVGAGI come from the germline V gene (reference sequence). The V segment lost 6 bases and the J segment 3 bases; nucleotides outside the gene matches: 4. The V gene is TRBV6-6, the J gene TRBJ2-3; TRBD2 aligns across 12 bases. The sequenced sample was PBMCs. This clonotype was sampled from a middle-aged man with head and neck cancer. The CDR3 bases are TGTGCCAGCAGAATCGGGACTAGCGGGACAGATACGCAGTATTTT. Protein sequence: CASRIGTSGTDTQYF.